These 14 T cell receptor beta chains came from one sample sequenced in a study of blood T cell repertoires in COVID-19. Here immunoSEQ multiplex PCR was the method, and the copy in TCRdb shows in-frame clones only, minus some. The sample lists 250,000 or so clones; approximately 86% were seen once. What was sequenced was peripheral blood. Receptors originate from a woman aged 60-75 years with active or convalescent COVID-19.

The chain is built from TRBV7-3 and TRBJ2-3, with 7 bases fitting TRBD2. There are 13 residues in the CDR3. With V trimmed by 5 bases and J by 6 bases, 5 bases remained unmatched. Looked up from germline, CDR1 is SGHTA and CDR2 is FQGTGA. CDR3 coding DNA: TGTGCCAGCAGCCTCTGGGGAGGGGATACGCAGTATTTT. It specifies CASSLWGGDTQYF.

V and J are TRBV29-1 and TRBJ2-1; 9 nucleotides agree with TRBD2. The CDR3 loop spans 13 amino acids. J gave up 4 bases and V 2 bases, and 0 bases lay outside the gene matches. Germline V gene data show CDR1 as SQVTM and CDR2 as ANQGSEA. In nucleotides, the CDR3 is TGCAGCGTTGAACTAGCGGGGTACAATGAGCAGTTCTTC. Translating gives CSVELAGYNEQFF.

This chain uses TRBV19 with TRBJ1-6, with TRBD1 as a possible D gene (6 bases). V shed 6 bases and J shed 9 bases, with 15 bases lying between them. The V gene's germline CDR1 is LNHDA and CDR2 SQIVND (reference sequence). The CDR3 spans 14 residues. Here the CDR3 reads CASSERGWVSPLHF. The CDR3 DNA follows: TGTGCCAGTAGCGAGAGGGGGTGGGTTTCACCCCTCCACTTT.

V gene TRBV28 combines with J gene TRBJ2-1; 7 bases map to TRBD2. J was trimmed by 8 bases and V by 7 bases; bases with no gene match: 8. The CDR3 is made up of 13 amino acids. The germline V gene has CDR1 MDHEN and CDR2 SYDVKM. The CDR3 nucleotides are TGTGCCAGCACGAAAGGCGGGAGCGATGAGCAGTTCTTC. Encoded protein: CASTKGGSDEQFF.

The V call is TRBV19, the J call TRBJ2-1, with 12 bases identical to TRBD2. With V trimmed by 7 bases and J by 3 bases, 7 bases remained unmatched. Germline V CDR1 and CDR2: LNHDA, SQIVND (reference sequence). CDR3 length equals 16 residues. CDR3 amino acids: CASTSGLAGHYNEQFF. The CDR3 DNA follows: TGTGCCAGTACCTCCGGACTAGCGGGGCACTACAATGAGCAGTTCTTC.

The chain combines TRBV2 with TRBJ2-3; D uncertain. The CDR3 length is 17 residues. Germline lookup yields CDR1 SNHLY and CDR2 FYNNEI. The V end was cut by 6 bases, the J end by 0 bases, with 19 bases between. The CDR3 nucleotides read TGTGCCAGCAGCGGCGTCCGTGGGCTCGCTAGCACAGATACGCAGTATTTT. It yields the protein CASSGVRGLASTDTQYF.

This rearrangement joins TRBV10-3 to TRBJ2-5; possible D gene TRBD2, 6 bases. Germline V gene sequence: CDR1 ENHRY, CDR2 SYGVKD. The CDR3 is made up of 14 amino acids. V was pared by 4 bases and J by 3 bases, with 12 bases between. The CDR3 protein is CAISVGGIEETQYF. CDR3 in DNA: TGTGCCATCAGTGTCGGAGGGATCGAAGAGACCCAGTACTTC.

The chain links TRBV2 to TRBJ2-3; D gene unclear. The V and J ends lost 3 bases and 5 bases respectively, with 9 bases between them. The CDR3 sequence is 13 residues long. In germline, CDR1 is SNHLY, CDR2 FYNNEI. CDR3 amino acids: CASSDPRRDTQYF. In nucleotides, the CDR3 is TGTGCCAGCAGTGATCCGAGGCGAGATACGCAGTATTTT.

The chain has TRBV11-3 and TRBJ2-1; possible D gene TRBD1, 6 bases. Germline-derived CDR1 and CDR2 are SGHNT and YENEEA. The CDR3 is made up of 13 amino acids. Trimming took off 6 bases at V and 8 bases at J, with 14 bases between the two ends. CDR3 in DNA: TGTGCCAGCAGACCCCCCCAGGGGTATGAGCAGTTCTTC. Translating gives CASRPPQGYEQFF.

The CDR3 reads CASSTQGTGREQYF. CDR3 nucleotide sequence: TGTGCCAGCAGCACCCAGGGGACAGGGAGGGAGCAGTACTTC. The J gene is TRBJ2-7, the V gene TRBV5-4; 9 nucleotides agree with TRBD1. From germline, CDR1 is SGHNT and CDR2 YYREEE (reference sequence). The junction had 9 bases not matched to a gene; V was cut back by 4 bases and J by 7 bases. This CDR3 contains 14 residues.

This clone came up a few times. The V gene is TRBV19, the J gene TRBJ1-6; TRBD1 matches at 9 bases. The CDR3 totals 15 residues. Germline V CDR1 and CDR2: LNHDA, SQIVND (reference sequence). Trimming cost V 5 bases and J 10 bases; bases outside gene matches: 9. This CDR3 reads CASSPGDRVGSPLHF. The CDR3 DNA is TGTGCCAGTAGTCCAGGGGACAGGGTTGGGTCACCCCTCCACTTT.

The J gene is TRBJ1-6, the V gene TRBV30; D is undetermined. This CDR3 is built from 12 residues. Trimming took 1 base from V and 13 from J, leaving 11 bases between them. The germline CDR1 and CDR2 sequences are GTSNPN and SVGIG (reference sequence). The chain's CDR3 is CAWSDEEEPLHF. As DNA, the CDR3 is TGTGCCTGGAGTGATGAGGAGGAGCCCCTCCACTTT.

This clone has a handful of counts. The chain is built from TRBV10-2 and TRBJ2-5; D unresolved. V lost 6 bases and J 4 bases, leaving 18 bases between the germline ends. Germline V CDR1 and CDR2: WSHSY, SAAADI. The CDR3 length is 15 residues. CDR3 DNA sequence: TGCGCCAGCAGCACCCGAGATGCGGTGCGAGAGACCCAGTACTTC. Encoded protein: CASSTRDAVRETQYF.

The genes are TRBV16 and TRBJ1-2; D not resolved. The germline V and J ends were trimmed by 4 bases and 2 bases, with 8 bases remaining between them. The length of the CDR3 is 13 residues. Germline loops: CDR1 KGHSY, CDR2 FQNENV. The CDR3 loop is CASSRLENYGYTF. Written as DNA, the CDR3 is TGTGCCAGCAGCCGGTTGGAGAACTATGGCTACACCTTC.